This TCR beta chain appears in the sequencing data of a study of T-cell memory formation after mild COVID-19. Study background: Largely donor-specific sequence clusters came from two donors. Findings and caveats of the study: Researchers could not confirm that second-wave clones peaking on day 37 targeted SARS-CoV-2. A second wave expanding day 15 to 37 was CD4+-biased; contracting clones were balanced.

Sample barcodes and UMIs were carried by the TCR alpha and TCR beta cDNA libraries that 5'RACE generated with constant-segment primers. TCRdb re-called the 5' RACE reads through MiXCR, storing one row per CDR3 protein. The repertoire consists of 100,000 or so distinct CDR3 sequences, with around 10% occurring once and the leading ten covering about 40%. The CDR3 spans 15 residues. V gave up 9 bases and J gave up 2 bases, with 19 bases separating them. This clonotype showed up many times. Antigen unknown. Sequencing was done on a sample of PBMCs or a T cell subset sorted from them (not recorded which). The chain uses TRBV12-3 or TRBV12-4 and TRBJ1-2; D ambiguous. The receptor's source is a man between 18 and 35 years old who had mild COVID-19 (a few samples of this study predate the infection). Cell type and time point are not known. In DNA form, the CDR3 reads TGTGCCAGACGCCGGTGGGCCTCCGGAAACTATGGCTACACCTTC. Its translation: CARRRWASGNYGYTF.